The present T cell receptor beta chain was sequenced within a study of OX40 agonist ivuxolimab in advanced cancers. The repertoire was sequenced with immunoSEQ multiplex PCR; TCRdb's copy has only in-frame clones and lacks some. The sample lists roughly 70,000 clones; around 89% were seen once. Looked up from germline, CDR1 is MDHEN and CDR2 is SYDVKM. V was pared by 4 bases and J by 3 bases, with 12 bases between. The CDR3 sequence is 14 residues long. This TCR came from an adult with an advanced solid tumor such as melanoma, head and neck, liver or kidney cancer. Sequencing used CD4+ or CD8+ T cells sorted from blood, obtained in a trial of the OX40 agonist ivuxolimab. The genes are TRBV28 and TRBJ1-2; D is perhaps TRBD1 (5 bases). This CDR3 is CASSSQVPYYGYTF. The CDR3 bases are TGTGCCAGCAGTTCACAGGTTCCCTACTATGGCTACACCTTC.